Listed below are T cell receptor beta chains from one sample, sequenced in a study of blood T cell repertoires in COVID-19. TCRdb keeps only in-frame clones here, not all; method: immunoSEQ multiplex PCR. The sample carries 270,000 or so clones, over 70% recorded once. Sequencing was performed on peripheral blood. Receptors were obtained from a human donor in a cohort sampled during active COVID-19. The conserved cysteine and the conserved F or W are not part of the CDR3 here. The D gene is left open where the match is weak. Clone size, where shown, is once, few, many, or a class for clones that have expanded.

V gene,clone size,D gene,J gene,CDR3 protein
TRBV7-2,-,-,TRBJ1-3,ASSLKPQGSGNTIY
TRBV19,-,TRBD1,TRBJ2-7,ASSPFPDRGYEQY
TRBV4-3,-,TRBD1,TRBJ1-4,ASSPTGGSNEKLF
TRBV4-3,once,-,TRBJ2-2,ASSQEGGLAGELF
TRBV28,-,TRBD1,TRBJ1-5,ASSRQGGSNQPQH
TRBV28,-,-,TRBJ1-5,ASSLPLEGNQPQH
TRBV13,-,TRBD1,TRBJ2-2,ASSYGTGFLTGELF
TRBV7-6,-,-,TRBJ1-1,ASSLAQGTNTEAF
TRBV6-4,once,-,TRBJ1-2,ASSREAGGNYGYT
TRBV5-6,-,TRBD1,TRBJ2-5,ASAKDRGRETQY
TRBV18,-,-,TRBJ1-1,ASSQGRGRNTEAF
TRBV6-1,few,TRBD2,TRBJ2-1,ASSGLAGQPYNEQF
TRBV14,-,-,TRBJ1-1,ASSQVVGENTEAF
TRBV20-1,-,TRBD2,TRBJ2-1,SASSGFPLAGDHEQF
TRBV27,-,TRBD1,TRBJ1-3,ASKAGGGNTIY
TRBV5-4,-,TRBD2,TRBJ2-1,ASSLAGGGYNEQF
TRBV6-6,once,TRBD1,TRBJ1-2,ASSPLRQGRGYT
TRBV19,-,TRBD1,TRBJ2-7,ASSRDRGASYEQY
TRBV7-2,-,-,TRBJ1-4,ASSLGWGMDNEKLF
TRBV27,-,-,TRBJ1-2,ASSSPGVGLYGYT
TRBV5-8,-,-,TRBJ2-7,ASSSTHRGQY